This TCR beta chain was recorded in a study of T-cell reconstitution after alpha-beta-depleted transplantation in children. This clonotype was seen repeatedly, ten times or more. Unique molecular identifiers were incorporated during preparation of the TCRbeta library. TCRdb analysed the PCR reads with MiXCR anew, one entry per CDR3 protein. Among roughly 200,000 distinct CDR3 sequences listed, more than 12% were seen once. The receptor comes from a human donor who donated a stem cell graft to a child with acute lymphoblastic leukemia. The material was PBMCs from the stem cell graft donor, obtained from the stem cell graft.

The CDR3 protein is CASSVRLDGTDTQYF. As DNA, the CDR3 is TGTGCCAGCAGTGTCAGACTAGATGGCACAGATACGCAGTATTTT. The chain joins TRBV6-1 to TRBJ2-3; a weak D match, TRBD2 (6 bases). The CDR3 consists of 15 residues. Trimming left V 4 bases short and J 1 base short, with 12 bases between. Looked up from germline, CDR1 is MNHNS and CDR2 is SASEGT.